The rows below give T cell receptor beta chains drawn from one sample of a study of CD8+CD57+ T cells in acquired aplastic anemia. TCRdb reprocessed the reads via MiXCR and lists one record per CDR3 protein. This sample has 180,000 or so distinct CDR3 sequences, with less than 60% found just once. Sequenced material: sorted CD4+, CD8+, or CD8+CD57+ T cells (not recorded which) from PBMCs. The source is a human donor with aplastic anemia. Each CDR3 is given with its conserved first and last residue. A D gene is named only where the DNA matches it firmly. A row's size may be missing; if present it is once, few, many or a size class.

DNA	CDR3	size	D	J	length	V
TGTGCCAGCAGCCAGGCGACTAGCGGGGGGGAGACCCAGTACTTC	CASSQATSGGETQYF	many	TRBD2	TRBJ2-5	15	TRBV7-2
TGCAGCGTTGATATAGCGGCCGCCGGGGAGCTGTTTTTT	CSVDIAAAGELFF	NA	NA	TRBJ2-2	13	TRBV29-1
TGTGCCAGCAGCCGAGGACAAATGAACACCGGGGAGCTGTTTTTT	CASSRGQMNTGELFF	NA	NA	TRBJ2-2	15	TRBV5-4
TGTGCCAGCAGTGAAACTACGGGAAACACCATACATTTT	CASSETTGNTIHF	NA	NA	TRBJ1-3	13	TRBV2
TGTGCCAGCAGCTTACTCGACTCTGATACGCAGTATTTT	CASSLLDSDTQYF	many	NA	TRBJ2-3	13	TRBV7-8
TGTGCCAGCAGTCCGACGAATAGCAATCAGCCCCAGCATTTT	CASSPTNSNQPQHF	many	NA	TRBJ1-5	14	TRBV2
TGTGCCACCAGCAGAGAGGGTTACGGGAAGGTTTGGTTT	CATSREGYGKVWF	NA	NA	TRBJ1-1	13	TRBV15
TGCGCCAGCAGCTTGGCACTAGCGGGGGGCACCGGGGAGCTGTTTTTT	CASSLALAGGTGELFF	many	TRBD2	TRBJ2-2	16	TRBV5-1
TGCAGCGTCGGGACTAGCGGGGGGGGAGAGACCCAGTACTTC	CSVGTSGGGETQYF	few	TRBD2	TRBJ2-5	14	TRBV29-1
TGTGCCAGTAGTATCGGGACAGATACGCAGTATTTT	CASSIGTDTQYF	NA	NA	TRBJ2-3	12	TRBV19
TGTGCCAGCAGCTTAGTGGTAGGGGGCCCGGCACAGGGAAACACCATATATTTT	CASSLVVGGPAQGNTIYF	many	TRBD1	TRBJ1-3	18	TRBV11-2
TGTGCCAGCAGTGCTACGGGACAGTCGTACCAAGAGACCCAGTACTTC	CASSATGQSYQETQYF	NA	TRBD1	TRBJ2-5	16	TRBV12-3/TRBV12-4
TGTGCCACCAGTGATGCCCCCGGAGATAGCAATCAGCCCCAGCATTTT	CATSDAPGDSNQPQHF	few	NA	TRBJ1-5	16	TRBV24-1
TGTGCCACCAGTGCGGGTTGGGACGAGCAGTACTTC	CATSAGWDEQYF	many	NA	TRBJ2-7	12	TRBV24-1
TGTGCCAGCAAAGTTACCTACGAGCAGTACTTC	CASKVTYEQYF	NA	NA	TRBJ2-7	11	TRBV10-3
TGTGCCAGCAGTCCGTGGGGTTTCGGCTCTGGGGCCAACGTCCTGACTTTC	CASSPWGFGSGANVLTF	NA	NA	TRBJ2-6	17	TRBV7-8
TGTGCCACCAGTGATTTGGGGAGGGGACCGAACTATGGCTACACCTTC	CATSDLGRGPNYGYTF	few	NA	TRBJ1-2	16	TRBV24-1
TGTGCCAGCAGTCCTATGACGGCCTCACCGGGTGGCTACACCTTC	CASSPMTASPGGYTF	few	NA	TRBJ1-2	15	TRBV2
TGCGCCAGCAGCCCCTCGACAGGGGGAGACTATGGCTACACCTTC	CASSPSTGGDYGYTF	few	TRBD1	TRBJ1-2	15	TRBV4-1
TGTGCCAGCAGTGAAGCGCTTCGGGGGGCGGTGATACACACAGATACGCAGTATTTT	CASSEALRGAVIHTDTQYF	NA	NA	TRBJ2-3	19	TRBV2
TGTGCCACCCAGACTAGCGGGGGTGCCTTCGAGACCCAGTACTTC	CATQTSGGAFETQYF	NA	TRBD2	TRBJ2-5	15	TRBV12-3/TRBV12-4
TGCGCCAGCAACCCCCAAGTCGCGGGGGGGCAAGAGACCCAGTACTTC	CASNPQVAGGQETQYF	many	TRBD2	TRBJ2-5	16	TRBV5-1
TGTGCCATCAGAGGGGTCAGTGGCTCTGGAAACACCATATATTTT	CAIRGVSGSGNTIYF	NA	NA	TRBJ1-3	15	TRBV10-3
TGTGCCAGCAGCCGGGAGTACATCTACGAGCAGTACTTC	CASSREYIYEQYF	few	NA	TRBJ2-7	13	TRBV7-2
TGTGCCAGCAGCTTGGAGGAGCGGGGGGAAGAGACCCAGCATTTT	CASSLEERGEETQHF	NA	NA	TRBJ1-5	15	TRBV5-6
TGTGCCATCAGTGAGTCGACTGAGCCCCAGCATTTT	CAISESTEPQHF	NA	NA	TRBJ1-5	12	TRBV10-3
TGTGCCAGCAGCACCGGGACAGCCCCTATACCCGCTCTTGGCTACACCTTC	CASSTGTAPIPALGYTF	NA	TRBD1	TRBJ1-2	17	TRBV4-2
TGTGCCACCAGCACCTACAGGGCTTCAGACGAGCAGTACTTC	CATSTYRASDEQYF	NA	NA	TRBJ2-7	14	TRBV15
TGTGCCAGCAGTCCCGGACTTTCACGGACAAACTACGAGCAGTACTTC	CASSPGLSRTNYEQYF	many	NA	TRBJ2-7	16	TRBV6-1
TGTGCCATCAGTGCTCGGGACTTTGTCTACGAGCAGTACTTC	CAISARDFVYEQYF	NA	NA	TRBJ2-7	14	TRBV10-3
TGTGCCACCAGTCTAACTACACAGCGGGATAGCTCCTACAATGAGCAGTTCTTC	CATSLTTQRDSSYNEQFF	NA	TRBD2	TRBJ2-1	18	TRBV24-1
TGTGCCAGCAGCCCCCACATGAACGGTGAAGCTTTCTTT	CASSPHMNGEAFF	many	NA	TRBJ1-1	13	TRBV13
TGTGCCAGCAGCTTCACTCAACTCTACGAGCAGTACTTC	CASSFTQLYEQYF	NA	NA	TRBJ2-7	13	TRBV2
TGCGCCAGCAGCTTCACAGGGGAGGGGAACACCATATATTTT	CASSFTGEGNTIYF	many	TRBD1	TRBJ1-3	14	TRBV5-1
TGTGCCAGCTCACCACGAGCTAGCGGGGGGAACACAGATACGCAGTATTTT	CASSPRASGGNTDTQYF	NA	TRBD2	TRBJ2-3	17	TRBV18
TGTGCCACAGGGCTTGGCGGGGGGGCCACTGAAGCTTTCTTT	CATGLGGGATEAFF	NA	NA	TRBJ1-1	14	TRBV10-3
TGCAGCGTTGAAAGGGCCGGGACTCCAGGCGGCTACACCTTC	CSVERAGTPGGYTF	many	NA	TRBJ1-2	14	TRBV29-1
TGCGCCAGCAGCTACTCAGGGGCTGGGGCCAACGTCCTGACTTTC	CASSYSGAGANVLTF	NA	NA	TRBJ2-6	15	TRBV5-1
TGCGCCAGCAGCCAAGCGGAGGGGATAAGTATCTATGGCTACACCTTC	CASSQAEGISIYGYTF	NA	NA	TRBJ1-2	16	TRBV4-3
TGTGCCAGCCCGGGACAGGGGGAGAAGTCCGGAAACACCATATATTTT	CASPGQGEKSGNTIYF	many	TRBD1	TRBJ1-3	16	TRBV19
TGTGCCAGCAGCCGCGGACAGGGCTTTGACTACGAGCAGTACTTC	CASSRGQGFDYEQYF	many	TRBD1	TRBJ2-7	15	TRBV12-3/TRBV12-4
TGCAGTGCTAGAACGGGCTACGAGCAGTACTTC	CSARTGYEQYF	NA	NA	TRBJ2-7	11	TRBV20-1
TGTGCCAGCAGCGAAAGAACTAGCGGAGCCACAGATACGCAGTATTTT	CASSERTSGATDTQYF	NA	TRBD2	TRBJ2-3	16	TRBV2
TGCAGTGCTACGCCCCTAGCGGTCTACAATGAGCAGTTCTTC	CSATPLAVYNEQFF	NA	TRBD2	TRBJ2-1	14	TRBV20-1
TGTGCCAGCAGCGGGTACGCGGGGGACCAATTGGAGACCCAGTACTTC	CASSGYAGDQLETQYF	NA	TRBD2	TRBJ2-5	16	TRBV11-3
TGTGCCAGCAGCCAAGACTACGAGCAGTACTTC	CASSQDYEQYF	many	NA	TRBJ2-7	11	TRBV3-1
TGTGCCAGTAGTTTGTTGGGGGTGCCCTACGAGCAGTACTTC	CASSLLGVPYEQYF	many	NA	TRBJ2-7	14	TRBV19
TGTGCCAGCAGTGTACCTCATCCTGGTGCTGAAGCTTTCTTT	CASSVPHPGAEAFF	NA	NA	TRBJ1-1	14	TRBV25-1
TGTGCCAGCAGCTACGGGACTAGCGGCAAAGAGACCCAGTACTTC	CASSYGTSGKETQYF	few	TRBD2	TRBJ2-5	15	TRBV11-2
TGCGCCAGCAGGGGCTTAGGCCGGTGGGAGCAGTACTTC	CASRGLGRWEQYF	many	NA	TRBJ2-7	13	TRBV10-2
TGTGCCAGCAGCCAAGAAGACGGTCCTGGGGCCAACGAGCAGTACTTC	CASSQEDGPGANEQYF	once	NA	TRBJ2-7	16	TRBV3-1